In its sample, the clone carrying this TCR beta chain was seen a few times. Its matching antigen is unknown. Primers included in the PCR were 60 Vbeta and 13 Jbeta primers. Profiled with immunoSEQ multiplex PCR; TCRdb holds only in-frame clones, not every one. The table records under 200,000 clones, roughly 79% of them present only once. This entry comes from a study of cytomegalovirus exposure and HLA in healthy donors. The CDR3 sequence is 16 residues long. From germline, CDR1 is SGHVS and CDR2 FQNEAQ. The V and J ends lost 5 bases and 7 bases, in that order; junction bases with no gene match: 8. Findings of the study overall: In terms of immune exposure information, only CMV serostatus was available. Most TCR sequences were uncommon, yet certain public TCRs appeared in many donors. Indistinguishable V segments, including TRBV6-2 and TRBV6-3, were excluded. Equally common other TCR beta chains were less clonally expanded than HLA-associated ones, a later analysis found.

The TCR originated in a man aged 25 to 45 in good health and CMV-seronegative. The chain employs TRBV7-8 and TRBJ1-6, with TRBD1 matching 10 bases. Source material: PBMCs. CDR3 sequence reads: CASSNHDRGLNSPLHF. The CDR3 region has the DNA TGTGCCAGCAGCAATCACGACAGGGGGCTCAATTCACCCCTCCACTTT.